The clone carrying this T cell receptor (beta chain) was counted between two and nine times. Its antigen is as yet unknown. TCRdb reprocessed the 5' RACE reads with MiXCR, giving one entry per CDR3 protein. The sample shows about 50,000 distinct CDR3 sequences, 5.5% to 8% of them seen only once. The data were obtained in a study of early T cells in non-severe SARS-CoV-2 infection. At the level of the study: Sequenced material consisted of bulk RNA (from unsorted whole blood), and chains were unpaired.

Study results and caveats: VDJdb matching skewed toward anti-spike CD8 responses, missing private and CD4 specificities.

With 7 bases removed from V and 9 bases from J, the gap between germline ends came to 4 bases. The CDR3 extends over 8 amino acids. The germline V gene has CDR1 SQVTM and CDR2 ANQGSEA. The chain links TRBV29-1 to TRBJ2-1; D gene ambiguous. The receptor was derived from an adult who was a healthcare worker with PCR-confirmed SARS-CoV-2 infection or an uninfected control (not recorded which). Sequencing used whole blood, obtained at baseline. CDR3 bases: TGCAGCGGCGGTGAGCAGTTCTTC. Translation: CSGGEQFF.